This section outlines one T cell receptor (beta chain) sequence together with its context. These data are taken from a study of blood T cell repertoires in COVID-19. Looking at the study overall: The samples span acute and convalescent COVID-19 from the United States, Italy and Spain.

The assay was immunoSEQ multiplex PCR, and TCRdb's table has in-frame clones only and misses some. The table includes over 350,000 clones, just under 90% detected once. V dropped 0 bases and J dropped 2 bases, with 20 bases sitting between them. CDR3 length: 18 amino acids. Germline CDR1 and CDR2: LGHNA and YSLEER. Recruits, aged about 18 to 90 years, lived in under 25 US areas. The rearrangement joins TRBV4-3 to TRBJ2-7, with a possible D match to TRBD2 (5 bases). This TCR was sampled from a woman in her forties or fifties who had recovered from COVID-19. Material for sequencing was PBMCs or T cells enriched from blood (not recorded which). The CDR3 loop is CASSQDLLEQRNPYEQYF. In DNA, the CDR3 is TGCGCCAGCAGCCAAGATCTCCTGGAGCAGCGGAACCCCTACGAGCAGTACTTC.